This TCR beta chain was profiled in a study of T cell changes during pregnancy in multiple sclerosis. Libraries were prepared by immunoSEQ multiplex PCR; TCRdb keeps only in-frame clonotypes and omits some of them. The repertoire holds around 100,000 clones, with approximately 91% as singletons. This clone was picked up one time. The input for sequencing was peripheral blood, taken in the second trimester of pregnancy. The sequence was collected from a female donor with multiple sclerosis, enrolled in a pregnancy study.

The CDR3 sequence: CASSLGQINEKLFF. For the CDR3, the DNA is TGTGCCAGCAGCCTCGGACAGATTAATGAAAAACTGTTTTTT. This rearrangement joins TRBV7-9 to TRBJ1-4; tentatively, D is TRBD1 (6 bases). V lost 5 bases to trimming and J lost 4 bases, with 11 bases between them. The germline gives CDR1 SEHNR, CDR2 FQNEAQ (reference sequence). The CDR3 length is 14 residues.